This TCR beta chain was profiled in a study of human T cells and chemical hapten exposure. On the study more broadly: Donors were sensitized with 2% DPC on the upper inner arm.

The time point here: pre-sensitization, week 0. This sample's treatment: therapeutic diphenylcyclopropenone sensitization with weekly scalp DPC. Many counts were recorded for this clonotype. TCRdb reprocessed the RACE reads via MiXCR and lists one record per CDR3 protein. Of around 380,000 distinct CDR3 sequences listed, over 5% are singletons. V was trimmed by 10 bases and J by 2 bases, leaving 16 bases between them. This CDR3 spans 14 amino acids. The V gene's germline CDR1 is ENHRY and CDR2 SYGVKD. The gene calls are TRBV10-3 and TRBJ2-3; D is undetermined. Specimen: whole blood, collected in connection with sensitization to the hapten diphenylcyclopropenone (DPC). This receptor was obtained from a woman aged 18-30 years with alopecia areata. Some clones in this sample may be carry-over from other donors' samples. CDR3 amino acids: CATSALEPTDTQYF. CDR3 DNA: TGTGCCACGTCGGCCCTCGAGCCCACAGATACGCAGTATTTT.